This TCR beta chain was sequenced for a study of T cell responses to AZD1222 COVID-19 vaccine. Study-wide results and caveats: Baseline serostatus was positive in only a handful of AZD1222 recipients. Spike-wide vaccine-associated CD4 TCRs dominated at 160-218 and 743-854. Among the donors, most were white British and more were female, and clonal diversity was possibly underestimated. A reported finding is that nearly half of spike-specific TCRs target unmutated variant regions.

Here immunoSEQ multiplex PCR was the method, and the copy in TCRdb shows in-frame clones only, minus some. The sample has 70,000 to 95,000 clones; about 91% are singletons. About this clone itself: The antigen is not known.

The sample here was peripheral blood, taken 28 days after the second AZD1222 dose. This sequence originates from an adult who received the AZD1222 COVID-19 vaccine.

The CDR3 nucleotides are TGTGCCAGCAGCGTGGTTAGCGGGAGGGCCTTGGATACGCAGTATTTT. Amino acids: CASSVVSGRALDTQYF. J is TRBJ2-3 and V is TRBV9; 11 positions match TRBD2. CDR1 is SGDLS, CDR2 YYNGEE, per germline. V lost 2 bases and J lost 6; bases outside the gene matches: 8. The CDR3 is 16 residues long.